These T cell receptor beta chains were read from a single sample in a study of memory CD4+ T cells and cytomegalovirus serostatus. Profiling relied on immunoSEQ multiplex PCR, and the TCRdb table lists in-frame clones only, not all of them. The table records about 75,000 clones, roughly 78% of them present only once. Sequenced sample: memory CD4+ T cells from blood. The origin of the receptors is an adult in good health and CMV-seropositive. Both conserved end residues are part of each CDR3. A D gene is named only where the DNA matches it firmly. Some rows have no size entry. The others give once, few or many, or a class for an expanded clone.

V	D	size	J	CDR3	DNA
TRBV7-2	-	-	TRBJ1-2	CASSLVGARWAGYTF	TGTGCCAGCAGCTTAGTTGGGGCCCGATGGGCTGGCTACACCTTC
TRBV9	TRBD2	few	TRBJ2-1	CASSVMLAGINEQFF	TGTGCCAGCAGCGTAATGCTAGCGGGGATCAATGAGCAGTTCTTC
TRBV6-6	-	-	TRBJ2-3	CASSYSSGTDTQYF	TGTGCCAGCAGTTACTCGTCAGGCACTGATACGCAGTATTTT
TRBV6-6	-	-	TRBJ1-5	CATLERPFSNQPQHF	TGTGCCACCCTAGAACGACCGTTTAGCAATCAGCCCCAGCATTTT
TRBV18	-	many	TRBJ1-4	CASSTDGNEKLFF	TGTGCCAGCTCCACGGACGGGAATGAAAAACTGTTTTTT
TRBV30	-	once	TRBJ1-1	CAWAWAAKMNTEAFF	TGTGCCTGGGCGTGGGCAGCTAAGATGAACACTGAAGCTTTCTTT
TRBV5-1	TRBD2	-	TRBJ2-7	CASTEGGDPYEQYF	TGCGCCAGCACGGAGGGAGGGGATCCCTACGAGCAGTACTTC
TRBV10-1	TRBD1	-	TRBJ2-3	CASSDGQGAKDTQYF	TGCGCCAGCAGTGACGGGCAGGGGGCGAAAGATACGCAGTATTTT
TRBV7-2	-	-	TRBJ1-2	CASSLAAERYYGCTF	TGTGCCAGCAGCTTAGCGGCCGAGAGGTATTATGGCTGCACCTTC
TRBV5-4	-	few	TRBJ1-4	CASSRAGARREKLFF	TGTGCCAGCAGCCGGGCGGGGGCGCGGCGGGAAAAACTGTTTTTT
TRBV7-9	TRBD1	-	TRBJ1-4	CASSHRGPSEKLFF	TGTGCCAGCAGCCACAGGGGCCCCTCCGAAAAACTGTTTTTT
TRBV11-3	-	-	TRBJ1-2	CASSSPGVGGGGYTF	TGTGCCAGCAGCTCCCCTGGCGTGGGGGGAGGTGGCTACACCTTC
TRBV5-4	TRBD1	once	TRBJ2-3	CASSLFRDRGMGNTQYF	TGTGCCAGCAGTCTTTTCCGGGACAGGGGGATGGGAAATACGCAGTATTTT
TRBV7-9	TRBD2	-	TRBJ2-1	CASSLNQATSGYNEQFF	TGTGCCAGCAGCTTAAATCAAGCGACTAGCGGCTACAATGAGCAGTTCTTC
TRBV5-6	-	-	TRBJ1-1	CASSLQGSAFF	TGTGCCAGCAGCTTACAGGGTAGTGCTTTCTTT